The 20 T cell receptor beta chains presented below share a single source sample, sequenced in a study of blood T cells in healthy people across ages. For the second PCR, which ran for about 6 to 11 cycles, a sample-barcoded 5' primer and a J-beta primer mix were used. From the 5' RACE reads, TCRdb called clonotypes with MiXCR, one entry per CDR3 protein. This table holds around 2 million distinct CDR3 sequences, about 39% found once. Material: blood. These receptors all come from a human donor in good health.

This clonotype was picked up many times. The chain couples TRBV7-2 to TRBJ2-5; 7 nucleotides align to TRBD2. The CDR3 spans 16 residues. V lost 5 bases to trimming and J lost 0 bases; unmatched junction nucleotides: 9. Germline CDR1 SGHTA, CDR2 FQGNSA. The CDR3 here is CASSNPGTTYQETQYF. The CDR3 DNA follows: TGTGCCAGCAGCAACCCTGGGACTACCTACCAAGAGACCCAGTACTTC.

The CDR3 loop is CASSINWGEEQYF. The DNA of the CDR3 is TGTGCCAGTAGTATTAATTGGGGGGAAGAGCAGTACTTC. The V call is TRBV19, the J call TRBJ2-5; D is perhaps TRBD2 (6 bases). V was cut by 3 bases and J by 11 bases, with 16 bases left in between. CDR1 LNHDA and CDR2 SQIVND come from the germline V gene (reference sequence). The CDR3 is 13 amino acids.

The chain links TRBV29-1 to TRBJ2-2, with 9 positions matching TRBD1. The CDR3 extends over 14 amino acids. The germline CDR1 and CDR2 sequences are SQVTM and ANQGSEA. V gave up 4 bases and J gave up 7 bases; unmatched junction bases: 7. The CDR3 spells CSVAPTGGGGELFF. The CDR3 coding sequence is TGCAGCGTTGCCCCGACAGGGGGAGGCGGGGAGCTGTTTTTT.

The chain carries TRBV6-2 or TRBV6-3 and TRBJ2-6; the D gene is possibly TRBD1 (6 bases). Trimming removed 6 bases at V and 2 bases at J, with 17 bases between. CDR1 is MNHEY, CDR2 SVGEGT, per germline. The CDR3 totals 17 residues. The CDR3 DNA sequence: TGTGCCAGCAGCCGGGACCACGGACAGCCTGGGGCCAACGTCCTGACTTTC. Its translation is CASSRDHGQPGANVLTF.

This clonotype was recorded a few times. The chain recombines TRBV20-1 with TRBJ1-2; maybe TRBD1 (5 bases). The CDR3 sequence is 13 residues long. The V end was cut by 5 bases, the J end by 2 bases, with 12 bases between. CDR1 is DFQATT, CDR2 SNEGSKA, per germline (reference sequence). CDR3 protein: CSAPGRGNYGYTF. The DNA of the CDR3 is TGCAGTGCTCCGGGACGGGGAAACTATGGCTACACCTTC.

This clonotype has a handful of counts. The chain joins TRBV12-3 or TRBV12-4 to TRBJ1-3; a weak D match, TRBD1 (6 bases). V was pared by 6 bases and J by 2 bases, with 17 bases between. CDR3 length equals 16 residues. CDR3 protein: CASRSQGRYPGNTIYF. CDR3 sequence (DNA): TGTGCCAGCAGATCCCAGGGGCGATACCCTGGAAACACCATATATTTT.

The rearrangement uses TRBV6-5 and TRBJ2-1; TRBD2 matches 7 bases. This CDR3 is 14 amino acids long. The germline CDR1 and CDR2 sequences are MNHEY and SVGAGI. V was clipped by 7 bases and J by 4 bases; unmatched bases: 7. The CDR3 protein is CASKTGEGYNEQFF. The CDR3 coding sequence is TGTGCCAGCAAAACCGGGGAGGGGTACAATGAGCAGTTCTTC.

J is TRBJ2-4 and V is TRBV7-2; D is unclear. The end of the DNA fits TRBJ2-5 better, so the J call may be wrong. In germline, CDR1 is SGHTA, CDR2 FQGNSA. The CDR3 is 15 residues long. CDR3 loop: CASSLRTEWGETQYF. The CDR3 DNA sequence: TGTGCCAGCAGCTTAAGGACGGAATGGGGAGAGACCCAGTACTTC.

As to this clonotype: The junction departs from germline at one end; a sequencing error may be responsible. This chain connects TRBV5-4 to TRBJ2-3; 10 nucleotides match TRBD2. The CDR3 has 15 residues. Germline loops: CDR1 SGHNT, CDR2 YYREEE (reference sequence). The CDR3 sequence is CASSSGLARADTQYF. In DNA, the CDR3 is TGTGCCAGCAGCTCGGGACTAGCGAGGGCAGATACACAGTATTTT.

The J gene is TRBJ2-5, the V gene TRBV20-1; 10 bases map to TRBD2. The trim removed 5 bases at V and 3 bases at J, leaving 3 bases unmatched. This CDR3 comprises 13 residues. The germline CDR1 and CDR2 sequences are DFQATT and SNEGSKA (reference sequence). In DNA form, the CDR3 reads TGCAGTGCTGTTACTAGCGGGGAAGAGACCCAGTACTTC. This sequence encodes CSAVTSGEETQYF.

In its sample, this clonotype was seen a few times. The CDR3 DNA is TGTGCCAGCAGCAAAGAGGGGCGGGGCTCCTACAATGAGCAGTTCTTC. Residues: CASSKEGRGSYNEQFF. The chain couples TRBV21-1 to TRBJ2-1; the DNA was not compared with TRBD1, the D call given in the table. TRBV21-1 is a pseudogene segment. The CDR3 is 16 amino acids.

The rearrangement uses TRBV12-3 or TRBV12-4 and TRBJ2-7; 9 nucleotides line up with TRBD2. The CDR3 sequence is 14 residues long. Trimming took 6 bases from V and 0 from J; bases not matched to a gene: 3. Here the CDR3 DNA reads TGTGCCAGCAGGTTTAGCGGGGGCTCCTACGAGCAGTACTTC. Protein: CASRFSGGSYEQYF.

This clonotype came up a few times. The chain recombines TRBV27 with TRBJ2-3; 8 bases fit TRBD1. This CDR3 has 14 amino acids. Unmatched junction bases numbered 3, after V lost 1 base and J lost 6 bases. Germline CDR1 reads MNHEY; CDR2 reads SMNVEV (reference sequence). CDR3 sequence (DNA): TGTGCCAGCAGTTTATTGGACAGGGAGGATACGCAGTATTTT. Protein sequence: CASSLLDREDTQYF.

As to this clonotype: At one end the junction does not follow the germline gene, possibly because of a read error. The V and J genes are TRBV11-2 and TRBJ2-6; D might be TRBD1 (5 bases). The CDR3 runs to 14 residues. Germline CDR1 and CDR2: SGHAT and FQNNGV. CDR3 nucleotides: TGTGCCAGCAGCTCGCGCCCTGGGGCCAACGTCCTGATTTTC. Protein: CASSSRPGANVLIF.

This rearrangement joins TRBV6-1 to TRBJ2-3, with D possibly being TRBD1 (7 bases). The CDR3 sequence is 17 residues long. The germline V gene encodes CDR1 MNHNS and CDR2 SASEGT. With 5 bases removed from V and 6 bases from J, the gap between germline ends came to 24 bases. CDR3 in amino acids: CASSTGGGRTGSDTQYF. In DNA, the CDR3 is TGTGCCAGCAGTACAGGAGGGGGCCGGACGGGGTCGGATACGCAGTATTTT.

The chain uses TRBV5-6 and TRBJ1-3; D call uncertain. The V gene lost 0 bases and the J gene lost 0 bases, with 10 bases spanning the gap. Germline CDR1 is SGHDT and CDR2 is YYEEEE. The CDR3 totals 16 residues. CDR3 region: CASSLGSAISGNTIYF. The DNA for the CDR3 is TGTGCCAGCAGCTTGGGGTCGGCTATCTCTGGAAACACCATATATTTT.

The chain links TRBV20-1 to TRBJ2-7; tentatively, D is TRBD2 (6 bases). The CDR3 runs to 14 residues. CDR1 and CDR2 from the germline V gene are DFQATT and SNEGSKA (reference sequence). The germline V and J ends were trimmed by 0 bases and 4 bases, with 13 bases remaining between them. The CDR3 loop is CSARDASGLYEQYF. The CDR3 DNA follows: TGCAGTGCTAGAGATGCCAGCGGGCTTTACGAGCAGTACTTC.

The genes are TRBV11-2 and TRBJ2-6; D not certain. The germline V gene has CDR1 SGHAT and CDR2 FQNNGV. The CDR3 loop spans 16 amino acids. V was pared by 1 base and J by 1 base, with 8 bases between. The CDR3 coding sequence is TGTGCCAGCAGCTTAGGCGAGAAGTCTGGGGCCAACGTCCTGACTTTC. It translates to CASSLGEKSGANVLTF.

The CDR3, as DNA: TGCGCCAGCAGCTCGGACAGGGGCGGGTCAGAAAATGAGCAGTTCTTC. It yields the protein CASSSDRGGSENEQFF. The chain couples TRBV5-1 to TRBJ2-1; 9 bases agree with TRBD1. Germline CDR1 SGHRS, CDR2 YFSETQ. The CDR3 consists of 16 residues. Trimming cost V 3 bases and J 7 bases; bases outside gene matches: 11.

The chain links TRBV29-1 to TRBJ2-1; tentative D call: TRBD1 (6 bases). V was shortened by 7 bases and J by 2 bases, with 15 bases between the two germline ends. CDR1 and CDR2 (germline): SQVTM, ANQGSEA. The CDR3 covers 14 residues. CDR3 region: CSATKGDTYNEQFF. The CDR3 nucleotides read TGCAGCGCTACCAAGGGGGATACCTACAATGAGCAGTTCTTC.